Shown below are 25 T cell receptor beta chains from a single sample sequenced in a study of blood T cells in healthy people across ages (dated by TCRdb to about 2015). Libraries were constructed by 5' RACE. TCRdb lists the instrument as Illumina HiSeq 2500. A second PCR of roughly 7 to 11 cycles was performed with a sample-barcoded 5' primer and a J-beta primer mix. TCRdb's own reprocessing of the public reads used fastp at Q25 and MiXCR and kept productive beta chains. Duplicate CDR3 protein sequences are folded into a single record with the most common DNA and genes. Recorded for this sample are 800,000 or so distinct CDR3 sequences; 46% of them occurred a single time. The ten largest clones add up to 15% to 20% of the sample. Input material: blood. All receptors come from a man at least 80 years old in good health.

This clonotype was seen a few times. The V gene is TRBV12-3 or TRBV12-4, the J gene TRBJ1-2; D not certain. V was pared by 5 bases and J by 4 bases, with 17 bases between. This CDR3 contains 15 residues. CDR3 in DNA: TGTGCCAGCAGTCAGCAAGGGTTTTTGGTCTATGGCTACACCTTC. Amino acid sequence: CASSQQGFLVYGYTF.

The chain employs TRBV5-1 and TRBJ2-1, with TRBD2 identical over 9 bases. The trim removed 2 bases at V and 9 bases at J, leaving 6 bases unmatched. CDR1 is SGHRS and CDR2 is YFSETQ in the germline V gene. There are 14 residues in the CDR3. The CDR3 sequence: CASSFIAGEGEQFF. CDR3 DNA sequence: TGCGCCAGCAGCTTCATAGCGGGAGAGGGTGAGCAGTTCTTC.

This chain joins TRBV9 and TRBJ2-1, with 7 positions matching TRBD2. Germline lookup yields CDR1 SGDLS and CDR2 YYNGEE. This CDR3 region has 16 residues. The ends lost 4 bases at V and 4 bases at J; junction bases unmatched: 11. The CDR3 protein is CASSLTPSGRYNEQFF. Written as DNA, the CDR3 is TGTGCCAGCAGCTTAACCCCTAGCGGCAGATACAATGAGCAGTTCTTC.

The chain links TRBV7-9 to TRBJ2-4; TRBD1 agrees at 7 bases. TRBJ2-7 matches the DNA end more closely, so the J call is doubtful. The CDR3 is 15 residues long. The germline V gene has CDR1 SEHNR and CDR2 FQNEAQ (reference sequence). As DNA, the CDR3 is TGTGCCAGCGTCTCCCCCGGAGAGGGGGCTTACGAGCAGTACTTC. Its translation: CASVSPGEGAYEQYF.

The J gene is TRBJ2-3, the V gene TRBV7-3; 9 bases map to TRBD2. V dropped 5 bases and J dropped 5; count of bases not matched to a gene: 8. CDR3 size: 15 residues. Germline CDR1 SGHTA, CDR2 FQGTGA. Written as DNA, the CDR3 is TGTGCCAGCAGCCAGGGAGCGGGAGGTATAGATACGCAGTATTTT. This encodes CASSQGAGGIDTQYF.

The chain combines TRBV4-3 with TRBJ2-6, with D perhaps matching TRBD1 (6 bases). There are 18 residues in the CDR3. Germline V gives CDR1 LGHNA, CDR2 YSLEER. Trimming shortened V by 4 bases and J by 4 bases, and 20 bases separated the two germline ends. The CDR3: CASSRPRTGISGANVLTF. CDR3 sequence (DNA): TGCGCCAGCAGCCGGCCACGAACAGGGATTTCGGGGGCCAACGTCCTGACTTTC.

J is TRBJ2-5 and V is TRBV27; 7 bases are a match to TRBD2. Losses at the gene ends were 1 base for V and 11 bases for J; bases not matched to a gene: 13. There are 15 residues in the CDR3. Germline V gene data show CDR1 as MNHEY and CDR2 as SMNVEV (reference sequence). The DNA of the CDR3 is TGTGCCAGCAGTTTATGGTGGGAGGGAAACAATGAGCAGTACTTC. Translation gives CASSLWWEGNNEQYF.

This clonotype was seen a few times. The chain is built from TRBV28 and TRBJ2-7; a weak D match, TRBD2 (6 bases). The ends were cut back, 2 bases at V and 4 bases at J, with 12 bases in the middle. Germline CDR1 MDHEN, CDR2 SYDVKM. The CDR3 runs to 14 residues. The CDR3 nucleotides read TGTGCCAGCAGTTTACCGGGAGTCTGGTACGAGCAGTACTTC. Protein: CASSLPGVWYEQYF.

The rearrangement links TRBV5-1 to TRBJ1-6, with no clear D. Germline values: CDR1 SGHRS, CDR2 YFSETQ. The CDR3 extends over 14 amino acids. Trimming cost V 0 bases and J 8 bases, with 9 bases left between them. CDR3 nucleotides: TGCGCCAGCAGCTTGGCACCAGAAGATTCACCCCTCCACTTT. Protein sequence: CASSLAPEDSPLHF.

The V and J genes are TRBV12-3 or TRBV12-4 and TRBJ2-2; 7 positions agree with TRBD1. The V gene end was trimmed by 3 bases and the J gene end by 6 bases; junction bases not matched to a gene: 4. The length of the CDR3 is 14 residues. CDR3 sequence reads: CASSFGTASGELFF. Here the CDR3 DNA reads TGTGCCAGCAGTTTCGGGACAGCATCCGGGGAGCTGTTTTTT.

This clonotype has only a few counts. The chain links TRBV6-2 or TRBV6-3 to TRBJ2-7; 12 nucleotides line up with TRBD2. The germline gives CDR1 MNHEY, CDR2 SVGEGT. V trimming: 7 bases; J trimming: 8 bases; junction bases outside the gene matches: 12. CDR3 size: 15 residues. Here the CDR3 reads CASKLGLAGSLKQYF. The CDR3 DNA follows: TGTGCCAGCAAACTTGGACTAGCGGGGTCTTTGAAGCAGTACTTC.

A note on this clonotype: A much larger clonotype is one base distant, so this may be a read error. The V and J genes are TRBV29-1 and TRBJ2-6, with D possibly TRBD1 on 5 matching bases. CDR3 length: 14 residues. Germline CDR1 is SQVTM and CDR2 is ANQGSEA. CDR3 bases: TGCAGCGCAACACCAACCTCTGGGGCCAACGTCCCGACTTTC. As protein: CSATPTSGANVPTF.

This clonotype appeared many times. The chain has TRBV4-2 and TRBJ2-3; TRBD2 matches 12 bases. Germline V CDR1 and CDR2: LGHNA, YNFKEQ. The CDR3 has 17 amino acids. V was clipped by 3 bases and J by 5 bases; unmatched bases: 9. The CDR3 DNA sequence: TGTGCCAGCAGCCACCGTCTAGCGGGAGGGCCGGAAGATACGCAGTATTTT. The encoded protein is CASSHRLAGGPEDTQYF.

This chain joins TRBV6-2 or TRBV6-3 and TRBJ2-1, with a possible D match to TRBD1 (7 bases). The germline gives CDR1 MNHEY, CDR2 SVGEGT. This CDR3 region has 17 residues. V was pared by 6 bases and J by 0 bases, with 18 bases between. The CDR3 reads CASSPGGQSGSYNEQFF. DNA for the CDR3: TGTGCCAGCAGCCCCGGGGGACAGAGCGGCTCCTACAATGAGCAGTTCTTC.

There are many counts of this clonotype. The V gene is TRBV28, the J gene TRBJ2-7; TRBD2 agrees at 7 bases. Germline V CDR1 and CDR2: MDHEN, SYDVKM. V shed 3 bases, J shed 7 bases, and the junction held 3 bases outside the gene matches. The CDR3 loop spans 12 amino acids. For the CDR3, the DNA is TGTGCCAGCAGTTTGAGCGGGAATGAGCAGTACTTC. It translates to CASSLSGNEQYF.

The chain links TRBV29-1 to TRBJ2-6; tentatively, D is TRBD1 (5 bases). V lost 0 bases to trimming and J lost 0 bases, with 9 bases between them. The CDR3 is made up of 16 amino acids. Germline V gene data show CDR1 as SQVTM and CDR2 as ANQGSEA. This CDR3 is CSVEEGPHSGANVLTF. In DNA, the CDR3 is TGCAGCGTTGAAGAGGGGCCCCACTCTGGGGCCAACGTCCTGACTTTC.

This chain links TRBV7-9 with TRBJ2-1; tentatively, D is TRBD2 (5 bases). The germline CDR1 and CDR2 sequences are SEHNR and FQNEAQ (reference sequence). The V and J ends lost 4 bases and 6 bases respectively, with 16 bases between them. This CDR3 region has 15 residues. Here the CDR3 reads CASSSTTLGANEQFF. The CDR3 nucleotides read TGTGCCAGCAGCTCGACTACCCTCGGAGCCAATGAGCAGTTCTTC. Combining the CDR3 with reference TRBV7-9 and TRBJ2-1 gives the whole variable domain DTGVSQNPRHKITKRGQNVTFRCDPISEHNRLYWYRQTLGQGPEFLTYFQNEAQLEKSRLLSDRFSAERPKGSFSTLEIQRTEQGDSAMYLCASSSTTLGANEQFFGPGTRLTVL.

The chain uses TRBV4-2 and TRBJ2-7; the D gene is possibly TRBD1 (5 bases). Germline CDR1 LGHNA, CDR2 YNFKEQ. The CDR3 runs to 17 residues. V was clipped by 0 bases and J by 4 bases, with 19 bases between them. CDR3 sequence: CASSQDPTALRGYEQYF. In DNA, the CDR3 is TGTGCCAGCAGCCAAGATCCGACAGCTTTAAGGGGTTACGAGCAGTACTTC.

This clonotype appeared a few times. V usage is TRBV5-1 and J usage is TRBJ2-1; 8 bases match TRBD1. V lost 5 bases and J lost 3; bases outside the gene matches: 7. Germline V gives CDR1 SGHRS, CDR2 YFSETQ. The CDR3 is 15 amino acids. CDR3 region: CASREMGQDYNEQFF. CDR3 in DNA: TGCGCCAGCAGGGAGATGGGACAGGACTACAATGAGCAGTTCTTC.

The chain recombines TRBV11-2 with TRBJ2-5; 7 nucleotides align to TRBD2. This CDR3 contains 15 residues. Germline CDR1 reads SGHAT; CDR2 reads FQNNGV. The V gene end was trimmed by 6 bases and the J gene end by 4 bases; junction bases not matched to a gene: 11. The CDR3, as DNA: TGTGCCAGCAGAGCTAGCGGTTCCAAGGTAGAGACCCAGTACTTC. Its translation is CASRASGSKVETQYF. The full variable domain, with the rest looked up from reference TRBV11-2 and TRBJ2-5, is EAGVAQSPRYKIIEKRQSVAFWCNPISGHATLYWYQQILGQGPKLLIQFQNNGVVDDSQLPKDRFSAERLKGVDSTLKIQPAKLEDSAVYLCASRASGSKVETQYFGPGTRLLVL.

A few counts support this clonotype. The CDR3 DNA follows: TGCAGTGCTAGGAAGGACAGCTTTGCAACTAATGAAAAACTGTTTTTT. Encoded protein: CSARKDSFATNEKLFF. The chain is built from TRBV20-1 and TRBJ1-4; D might be TRBD1 (6 bases). CDR1 DFQATT and CDR2 SNEGSKA come from the germline V gene (reference sequence). The CDR3 is 16 residues long. V was clipped by 3 bases and J by 0 bases, with 14 bases between them.

The chain is built from TRBV20-1 and TRBJ1-6; D might be TRBD1 (5 bases). Germline V gene lookup returns CDR1 DFQATT and CDR2 SNEGSKA (reference sequence). CDR3 length: 17 residues. Trimming removed 3 bases from V and 7 bases from J, with 22 bases in between. CDR3 bases: TGCAGTGCTAGGGGTCCTCTTGGGAGGGGTAGGAATTCACCCCTCCACTTT. The encoded protein is CSARGPLGRGRNSPLHF.

There are many counts of this clonotype. V gene TRBV29-1 combines with J gene TRBJ2-1; 8 bases line up with TRBD2. Losses at the gene ends were 7 bases for V and 7 bases for J; bases not matched to a gene: 6. CDR1 and CDR2 (germline): SQVTM, ANQGSEA. The CDR3 loop spans 12 amino acids. The CDR3 bases are TGCAGCGCCGGGACTAGAGGAAATGAGCAGTTCTTC. Translated, it gives CSAGTRGNEQFF.

This clonotype was seen a few times. The chain recombines TRBV9 with TRBJ2-5; 9 nucleotides match TRBD1. This CDR3 has 17 residues. The V segment lost 3 bases and the J segment 0 bases; nucleotides outside the gene matches: 9. In germline, CDR1 is SGDLS, CDR2 YYNGEE. CDR3 coding DNA: TGTGCCAGCAGCGCTCTCGCCGGGACAGGGTACCAAGAGACCCAGTACTTC. Its translation: CASSALAGTGYQETQYF.

The chain uses TRBV7-9 and TRBJ2-3, with TRBD2 identical over 12 bases. Per germline, CDR1 SEHNR and CDR2 FQNEAQ (reference sequence). The CDR3 spans 16 residues. The trim removed 4 bases at V and 7 bases at J, leaving 9 bases unmatched. In DNA form, the CDR3 reads TGTGCCAGCAGCTCCCCTAGCGGGGGGGCCCTGTATACGCAGTATTTT. Protein product: CASSSPSGGALYTQYF.